Detailed here is one TCR beta chain. Per the study methods: Amplification of reference gene primers was used by the study to estimate nucleated cell counts. Clones were read by immunoSEQ multiplex PCR, and TCRdb kept only the in-frame ones, dropping some. V, J and clone size are those of that table, while D and trimming were read from the DNA. The table has 60,000 to 80,000 clones, roughly 84% seen once. V trimming: 4 bases; J trimming: 6 bases; junction bases outside the gene matches: 9. Germline CDR1 reads SGHRS; CDR2 reads YFSETQ. This CDR3 comprises 14 residues. This sample is drawn from a study of blood T cell repertoires in COVID-19. Study-level background: Acute and convalescent COVID-19 samples came from the United States, Italy and Spain. The analysed material was cDNA or gDNA that came from T cells, B-cell-depleted T cells, or PBMCs.

The genes are TRBV5-1 and TRBJ2-7; TRBD2 matches at 8 bases. Input material: peripheral blood. The receptor comes from a man between 50 and 59 years old with active COVID-19. The chain's CDR3 is CASSTESGSSEQYF. CDR3 in DNA: TGCGCCAGCAGCACCGAAAGCGGGAGCAGCGAGCAGTACTTC.